The 27 T cell receptor beta chains given below trace back to one sample, sequenced in a study of long-term antiretroviral therapy in people with HIV. Samples were assayed with immunoSEQ v3.0 at survey level. Method: immunoSEQ multiplex PCR; TCRdb's copy keeps in-frame clones and lacks some. The sample lists roughly 24,000 clones, just over 85% occurring once. This sample comprised unsorted PBMCs, obtained 1.8 years before starting antiretroviral therapy. These receptors were taken from a woman aged 25-40 years with HIV.

The chain links TRBV14 to TRBJ1-1, with D possibly being TRBD1 (6 bases). Between the trimmed V and J ends, which lost 4 bases and 6 bases, there was a span of 18 bases. This CDR3 spans 15 amino acids. Looked up from germline, CDR1 is SGHDN and CDR2 is FVKESK. The CDR3 reads CASSPEQGRGAEAFF. The CDR3 DNA reads as TGTGCCAGCAGCCCTGAACAGGGACGAGGAGCTGAAGCTTTCTTT.

The gene calls are TRBV4-2 and TRBJ1-1; the D gene is possibly TRBD1 (5 bases). The germline CDR1 and CDR2 sequences are LGHNA and YNFKEQ. This CDR3 region has 14 residues. The V end lost 0 bases, the J end lost 3 bases, and 8 bases lay between the germline ends. Here the CDR3 DNA reads TGTGCCAGCAGCCAAGATCCGGGGGACACTGAAGCTTTCTTT. It codes for CASSQDPGDTEAFF.

The rearrangement uses TRBV9 and TRBJ2-3, with a tentative D call TRBD2 (5 bases). CDR1 and CDR2 (germline): SGDLS, YYNGEE. The CDR3 extends over 13 amino acids. The V end lost 5 bases, the J end lost 5 bases, and 12 bases lay between the germline ends. The CDR3 region is CASSTGNRDTQYF. As DNA, the CDR3 is TGTGCCAGCAGTACCGGGAACAGAGATACGCAGTATTTT. The full variable domain, its missing parts supplied by reference TRBV9 and TRBJ2-3, is DSGVTQTPKHLITATGQRVTLRCSPRSGDLSVYWYQQSLDQGLQFLIQYYNGEERAKGNILERFSAQQFPDLHSELNLSSLELGDSALYFCASSTGNRDTQYFGPGTRLTVL.

The chain couples TRBV18 to TRBJ2-3; TRBD1 might be the D (5 bases). CDR3 length: 15 residues. Germline CDR1 and CDR2: KGHSH and LQKENI. V was shortened by 3 bases and J by 2 bases, with 12 bases between the two germline ends. The CDR3, as DNA: TGTGCCAGCTCACCCCAGGGCGGCCCCACAGATACGCAGTATTTT. Its translation: CASSPQGGPTDTQYF.

The chain joins TRBV28 to TRBJ1-1; D gene ambiguous. The CDR3 consists of 11 residues. The V end was cut by 10 bases, the J end by 0 bases, with 6 bases between. Germline-derived CDR1 and CDR2 are MDHEN and SYDVKM. DNA of the CDR3: TGTGCCACTGAGATGAACACTGAAGCTTTCTTT. Protein: CATEMNTEAFF.

In its sample, this clone is medium-sized. V is TRBV7-2 and J is TRBJ2-7; tentative D call: TRBD1 (6 bases). V lost 5 bases and J 4 bases, leaving 15 bases between the germline ends. Germline CDR1 and CDR2: SGHTA and FQGNSA. The CDR3 has 14 amino acids. DNA for the CDR3: TGTGCCAGCAGCCAACGGGACACCCTTTACGAGCAGTACTTC. As protein: CASSQRDTLYEQYF.

The genes are TRBV10-3 and TRBJ1-5; D perhaps matches TRBD1 (5 bases). The CDR3 is 12 amino acids. Germline V gene sequence: CDR1 ENHRY, CDR2 SYGVKD. V lost 8 bases, J lost 6 bases, and 11 bases lay in between. CDR3 sequence reads: CAIARDGQPQHF. In DNA form, the CDR3 reads TGTGCCATCGCGAGGGACGGTCAGCCCCAGCATTTT.

The chain uses TRBV15 and TRBJ1-1, with D uncertain. Trimming shortened V by 5 bases and J by 1 base, and 14 bases separated the two germline ends. Germline-derived CDR1 and CDR2 are LNHNV and YYDKDF (reference sequence). The CDR3 extends over 15 amino acids. Here the CDR3 DNA reads TGTGCCACCAGCCCCCGAGGCAGAACGAACACTGAAGCTTTCTTT. Protein: CATSPRGRTNTEAFF.

The chain recombines TRBV5-6 with TRBJ1-3; D unresolved. This CDR3 spans 13 amino acids. The V gene's germline CDR1 is SGHDT and CDR2 YYEEEE. V was pared by 3 bases and J by 4 bases, with 8 bases between. The CDR3, as DNA: TGTGCCAGCAGCTCGCTAAACGGAAACACCATATATTTT. Translation: CASSSLNGNTIYF.

The chain uses TRBV5-8 and TRBJ1-5; D is possibly TRBD1 (5 bases). V lost 1 base, J lost 6 bases, and 8 bases lay in between. The CDR3 consists of 13 residues. From germline, CDR1 is SGHTS and CDR2 YDEGEE. The CDR3 is CASSLRGRQPQHF. In DNA, the CDR3 is TGTGCCAGCAGCTTGAGGGGACGTCAGCCCCAGCATTTT. The full variable domain, with the rest looked up from reference TRBV5-8 and TRBJ1-5, is EAGVTQSPTHLIKTRGQQATLRCSPISGHTSVYWYQQALGLGLQFLLWYDEGEERNRGNFPPRFSGRQFPNYSSELNVNALELEDSALYLCASSLRGRQPQHFGDGTRLSIL.

For this clone: Germline and junction disagree at one end, which may indicate a read error. The same CDR3 can be traced to other DNA sequences in this sample. The V call is TRBV29-1, the J call TRBJ2-2; D is possibly TRBD2 (5 bases). CDR3 length equals 14 residues. In germline, CDR1 is SQVTM, CDR2 ANQGSEA. The CDR3 loop reads CSVVGVENTGELFF. CDR3 DNA: TGTAGCGTTGTGGGCGTAGAGAACACCGGGGAGCTGTTTTTT.

The genes are TRBV15 and TRBJ2-1; the D gene could be TRBD1 or TRBD2 (5 bases each). Trimming removed 2 bases from V and 9 bases from J, with 20 bases in between. CDR1 LNHNV and CDR2 YYDKDF come from the germline V gene (reference sequence). The CDR3 contains 16 residues. In DNA, the CDR3 is TGTGCCACCAGCAGACCCACGGGGCTACGATGGGCTGAGCAGTTCTTC. Amino acid sequence: CATSRPTGLRWAEQFF.

A single count supports this clone. The V and J genes are TRBV11-2 and TRBJ2-1; D gene uncertain. Trimming removed 1 base at V and 7 bases at J, with 17 bases between. The CDR3 length is 16 residues. Germline CDR1 SGHAT, CDR2 FQNNGV. The CDR3 sequence: CASSLVRSVLRNEQFF. For the CDR3, the DNA is TGTGCCAGCAGCTTAGTCCGGTCCGTCCTGCGAAATGAGCAGTTCTTC.

V is TRBV7-8 and J is TRBJ2-7; 8 positions match TRBD1. Germline V gives CDR1 SGHVS, CDR2 FQNEAQ. V was clipped by 5 bases and J by 2 bases; unmatched bases: 11. There are 16 residues in the CDR3. The CDR3 coding sequence is TGTGCCAGCAGCCGTTATGGACAGGGAAGAACCTACGAGCAGTACTTC. Protein: CASSRYGQGRTYEQYF.

This clone has just a few counts. The chain's CDR3 is CASYVLAKNIQYF. The DNA of the CDR3 is TGCGCCAGTTATGTCCTAGCCAAAAACATTCAGTACTTC. The genes are TRBV10-1 and TRBJ2-4; D gene unclear. From germline, CDR1 is WNHNN and CDR2 SYGVQD (reference sequence). V was pared by 9 bases and J by 0 bases, with 9 bases between. The CDR3 is 13 amino acids.

The rearrangement links TRBV7-9 to TRBJ2-3; 12 nucleotides align to TRBD2. The CDR3 runs to 17 residues. V shed 5 bases, J shed 4 bases, and the junction held 10 bases outside the gene matches. From germline, CDR1 is SEHNR and CDR2 FQNEAQ (reference sequence). The CDR3: CASSLKVLAGGPDTQYF. CDR3 nucleotides: TGTGCCAGCAGCCTCAAGGTTCTAGCGGGGGGGCCAGATACGCAGTATTTT. The full variable domain, with the rest looked up from reference TRBV7-9 and TRBJ2-3, is DTGVSQNPRHKITKRGQNVTFRCDPISEHNRLYWYRQTLGQGPEFLTYFQNEAQLEKSRLLSDRFSAERPKGSFSTLEIQRTEQGDSAMYLCASSLKVLAGGPDTQYFGPGTRLTVL.

This chain links TRBV29-1 with TRBJ2-6; D is possibly TRBD1 or TRBD2 (5 bases each). This CDR3 is built from 15 residues. The V gene lost 4 bases and the J gene lost 0 bases, with 10 bases spanning the gap. Looked up from germline, CDR1 is SQVTM and CDR2 is ANQGSEA. CDR3 sequence: CSVVNGGSGANVLTF. The CDR3 coding sequence is TGCAGCGTTGTTAATGGGGGCTCTGGGGCCAACGTCCTGACTTTC. Using reference TRBV29-1 and TRBJ2-6 for the parts outside the CDR3, the full variable domain is SAVISQKPSRDICQRGTSLTIQCQVDSQVTMMFWYRQQPGQSLTLIATANQGSEATYESGFVIDKFPISRPNLTFSTLTVSNMSPEDSSIYLCSVVNGGSGANVLTFGAGSRLTVL.

The CDR3 nucleotides are TGTGCCAGCAGTTCAGGGATAAGGAATGGCTACACCTTC. Translation: CASSSGIRNGYTF. The chain employs TRBV27 and TRBJ1-2; tentative D call: TRBD1 (5 bases). Per the germline V gene, CDR1 is MNHEY and CDR2 is SMNVEV (reference sequence). This CDR3 region has 13 residues. V was clipped by 4 bases and J by 6 bases, with 12 bases between them.

This chain links TRBV6-1 with TRBJ1-5, with a tentative D call TRBD1 (6 bases). This CDR3 has 15 residues. The germline CDR1 and CDR2 sequences are MNHNS and SASEGT. The V gene lost 6 bases and the J gene lost 1 base, with 13 bases spanning the gap. CDR3 coding DNA: TGTGCCAGCAGCGCAAAGGGGGTCAGCAATCAGCCCCAGCATTTT. Its translation: CASSAKGVSNQPQHF.

The chain is built from TRBV7-2 and TRBJ2-7, with a tentative D call TRBD1 (5 bases). Deletions cut 2 bases from V and 1 base from J, with 6 bases between. This CDR3 has 13 amino acids. CDR1 and CDR2 from the germline V gene are SGHTA and FQGNSA. The CDR3 protein is CASSLRQSYEQYV. The CDR3 DNA follows: TGTGCCAGCAGCTTAAGACAGTCCTACGAGCAGTACGTC.

The chain combines TRBV6-5 with TRBJ1-3, with unresolved D. V was shortened by 6 bases and J by 0 bases, with 12 bases between the two germline ends. CDR3 size: 15 residues. Germline V gives CDR1 MNHEY, CDR2 SVGAGI. The CDR3 spells CASRPDRNSGNTIYF. The CDR3 bases are TGTGCCAGCAGACCCGACCGAAACTCTGGAAACACCATATATTTT.

The chain is built from TRBV19 and TRBJ1-1, with 7 positions matching TRBD1. The germline V gene encodes CDR1 LNHDA and CDR2 SQIVND (reference sequence). After removal of 5 bases from V and 3 bases from J, the junction contained 6 bases not matched to a gene. The CDR3 sequence is 14 residues long. In DNA, the CDR3 is TGTGCCAGTAGTGCCCCAGGGGGTTACACTGAAGCTTTCTTT. Protein product: CASSAPGGYTEAFF.

This clone was found once. V and J are TRBV19 and TRBJ2-3, with 9 positions matching TRBD2. J gave up 0 bases and V 6 bases, and 4 bases lay outside the gene matches. The germline CDR1 and CDR2 sequences are LNHDA and SQIVND (reference sequence). The CDR3 covers 15 residues. CDR3 sequence: CASRAGGVSTDTQYF. As DNA, the CDR3 is TGTGCCAGTAGAGCGGGGGGTGTTAGCACAGATACGCAGTATTTT.

The V call is TRBV6-5, the J call TRBJ2-6; 7 bases fit TRBD1. The CDR3 loop spans 15 amino acids. The V segment lost 6 bases and the J segment 3 bases; nucleotides outside the gene matches: 5. Germline CDR1 and CDR2: MNHEY and SVGAGI. The CDR3 here is CASSTGVSGANVLTF. The CDR3 nucleotides are TGTGCCAGCAGCACAGGGGTAAGTGGGGCCAACGTCCTGACTTTC.

The V gene is TRBV10-3, the J gene TRBJ1-3; D perhaps matches TRBD1 (5 bases). The CDR3 covers 15 residues. V lost 5 bases and J 3 bases, leaving 14 bases between the germline ends. CDR1 ENHRY and CDR2 SYGVKD come from the germline V gene. The DNA for the CDR3 is TGTGCCATCAGTTCCCCGGACATTCATGGAAACACCATATATTTT. Protein product: CAISSPDIHGNTIYF.

The chain is built from TRBV13 and TRBJ2-1; 8 bases agree with TRBD1. This CDR3 is built from 15 residues. Germline V CDR1 and CDR2: PRHDT, FYEKMQ (reference sequence). V was pared by 11 bases and J by 3 bases, with 12 bases of the junction left unmatched. The CDR3 DNA is TGTGCCGCCAGCAATACAGGACAGGGCTACAATGAGCAGTTCTTC. This encodes CAASNTGQGYNEQFF.

V and J are TRBV11-2 and TRBJ2-3; weak D call: TRBD2 (7 bases). In germline, CDR1 is SGHAT, CDR2 FQNNGV. The V gene lost 5 bases and the J gene lost 4 bases, with 19 bases spanning the gap. The length of the CDR3 is 16 residues. In DNA form, the CDR3 reads TGTGCCAGCAGCCCTAGTCGGACTAGGGGGGCAGATACGCAGTATTTT. Translating gives CASSPSRTRGADTQYF.